This is a list of T cell receptor beta chains from one sample in a study of beta chain features in type 1 diabetes. Sequencing was performed with immunoSEQ multiplex PCR; in TCRdb, only in-frame clones are kept and a portion is missing. The data contain 130,000 to 150,000 clones, nearly 50% of them seen just once; the ten biggest clones take up under 0.45%. Sequencing was done on a sample of Tregs from blood. All receptors come from a man between 18 and 29 years old in good health. Both conserved end residues are part of each CDR3. The D gene is left open where the match is weak. Only some rows state a clone size, as once, few, many or a class for expanded clones.

v_call: TRBV14; d_call: TRBD2; j_call: TRBJ2-1; clone_size: few; cdr3_aa: CASSSSGGRGQFF; cdr3_nt: TGTGCCAGCAGCTCAAGCGGGGGACGGGGGCAGTTCTTC
v_call: TRBV28; d_call: TRBD2; j_call: TRBJ2-1; clone_size: few; cdr3_aa: CASSRLAVSYNEQFF; cdr3_nt: TGTGCCAGCAGTCGGCTAGCGGTTTCCTACAATGAGCAGTTCTTC
v_call: TRBV4-3; d_call: TRBD1; j_call: TRBJ1-1; clone_size: .; cdr3_aa: CASSQRQGTRVWTEAFF; cdr3_nt: TGCGCCAGCAGCCAACGACAGGGAACGAGAGTCTGGACTGAAGCTTTCTTT
v_call: TRBV5-4; d_call: TRBD1; j_call: TRBJ1-4; clone_size: .; cdr3_aa: CASSQKGGDRVLFF; cdr3_nt: TGCGCCAGCAGCCAAAAGGGAGGGGACAGGGTGCTGTTTTTT
v_call: TRBV19; d_call: .; j_call: TRBJ2-2; clone_size: .; cdr3_aa: CASTLRQGTGELFF; cdr3_nt: TGTGCCAGTACCCTGCGGCAGGGCACCGGGGAGCTGTTTTTT
v_call: TRBV5-6; d_call: TRBD1; j_call: TRBJ2-7; clone_size: once; cdr3_aa: CASSPTGGYEQYF; cdr3_nt: TGTGCCAGCAGCCCCACAGGGGGCTACGAGCAGTACTTC
v_call: TRBV6-1; d_call: .; j_call: TRBJ2-7; clone_size: .; cdr3_aa: CASRAGYSYEQYF; cdr3_nt: TGTGCCAGCAGGGCAGGGTACTCCTACGAGCAGTACTTC
v_call: TRBV10-3; d_call: TRBD1; j_call: TRBJ2-3; clone_size: .; cdr3_aa: CAISDHRGDTQYF; cdr3_nt: TGTGCCATCAGTGATCACAGGGGAGATACGCAGTATTTT
v_call: TRBV29-1; d_call: TRBD1; j_call: TRBJ1-1; clone_size: .; cdr3_aa: CSVSGGWGTEAFF; cdr3_nt: TGCAGCGTATCAGGGGGCTGGGGCACTGAAGCTTTCTTT
v_call: TRBV30; d_call: .; j_call: TRBJ2-7; clone_size: few; cdr3_aa: CAWSVGESEQYF; cdr3_nt: TGTGCCTGGAGTGTCGGGGAGTCCGAGCAGTACTTC
v_call: TRBV19; d_call: TRBD2; j_call: TRBJ2-2; clone_size: few; cdr3_aa: CASTSGGTTGELFF; cdr3_nt: TGTGCCAGTACCAGCGGGGGCACCACCGGGGAGCTGTTTTTT
v_call: TRBV19; d_call: .; j_call: TRBJ2-2; clone_size: .; cdr3_aa: CASSPSVGELFF; cdr3_nt: TGTGCCAGTAGTCCGTCCGTAGGGGAGCTGTTTTTT
v_call: TRBV6-5; d_call: TRBD2; j_call: TRBJ2-1; clone_size: .; cdr3_aa: CASSYSTGLAANEQFF; cdr3_nt: TGTGCCAGCAGTTACTCCACCGGACTAGCAGCGAATGAGCAGTTCTTC
v_call: TRBV5-1; d_call: TRBD1; j_call: TRBJ1-5; clone_size: .; cdr3_aa: CASSFGQGGQPQHF; cdr3_nt: TGCGCCAGCAGCTTTGGACAGGGCGGTCAGCCCCAGCATTTT
v_call: TRBV2; d_call: .; j_call: TRBJ2-3; clone_size: .; cdr3_aa: CASSEFLSRDRDTQYF; cdr3_nt: TGTGCCAGCAGTGAATTTCTGTCCAGGGATAGAGATACGCAGTATTTT
v_call: TRBV7-2; d_call: TRBD1; j_call: TRBJ1-2; clone_size: .; cdr3_aa: CASRHTSGQGNYGYTF; cdr3_nt: TGTGCCAGCAGACATACTTCTGGACAGGGGAATTATGGCTACACCTTC
v_call: TRBV30; d_call: TRBD1; j_call: TRBJ1-1; clone_size: .; cdr3_aa: CAWRGQGPPNTEAFF; cdr3_nt: TGTGCCTGGAGGGGACAGGGTCCCCCGAACACTGAAGCTTTCTTT
v_call: TRBV27; d_call: TRBD2; j_call: TRBJ2-1; clone_size: .; cdr3_aa: CASSRSGKLRYNEQFF; cdr3_nt: TGTGCCAGCAGCCGTAGCGGGAAGTTGCGATACAATGAGCAGTTCTTC
v_call: TRBV10-3; d_call: TRBD1; j_call: TRBJ1-2; clone_size: .; cdr3_aa: CAISEAGTGRGYTF; cdr3_nt: TGTGCCATCAGTGAAGCCGGGACAGGTCGGGGCTACACCTTC
v_call: TRBV10-3; d_call: TRBD1; j_call: TRBJ1-2; clone_size: .; cdr3_aa: CAISRTGVNYGYTF; cdr3_nt: TGTGCCATCAGCCGAACAGGGGTCAACTATGGCTACACCTTC
v_call: TRBV7-9; d_call: .; j_call: TRBJ2-3; clone_size: .; cdr3_aa: CASSLGDPTQGTQYF; cdr3_nt: TGTGCCAGCAGCTTAGGGGATCCTACACAGGGAACGCAGTATTTT
v_call: TRBV19; d_call: .; j_call: TRBJ2-4; clone_size: few; cdr3_aa: CASSTGGDIQYF; cdr3_nt: TGTGCCAGTAGCACAGGCGGGGACATTCAGTACTTC
v_call: TRBV6-6; d_call: TRBD2; j_call: TRBJ2-3; clone_size: .; cdr3_aa: CASTVAGNADTQYF; cdr3_nt: TGTGCCAGCACCGTAGCGGGAAACGCAGATACGCAGTATTTT
v_call: TRBV10-3; d_call: .; j_call: TRBJ1-1; clone_size: .; cdr3_aa: CAISRTDTEAFF; cdr3_nt: TGTGCCATCAGCCGGACAGACACTGAAGCTTTCTTT
v_call: TRBV7-3; d_call: TRBD2; j_call: TRBJ2-7; clone_size: .; cdr3_aa: CASSLGPTSGGYEQYF; cdr3_nt: TGTGCCAGCAGCTTAGGGCCGACTAGCGGGGGTTACGAGCAGTACTTC
v_call: TRBV6-5; d_call: .; j_call: TRBJ2-3; clone_size: few; cdr3_aa: CASRLAFLDTQYF; cdr3_nt: TGTGCCAGCAGATTAGCCTTCTTGGATACGCAGTATTTT
v_call: TRBV5-1; d_call: TRBD1; j_call: TRBJ1-1; clone_size: .; cdr3_aa: CASSPLQGVDTEAFF; cdr3_nt: TGCGCCAGCAGCCCTCTTCAGGGGGTAGACACTGAAGCTTTCTTT